Listed below are T cell receptor beta chains from one sample, sequenced in a study of CD8 T cells in Susac syndrome. MiXCR, applied by TCRdb to the immunoSEQ multiplex PCR reads, yields one record per CDR3 protein. Among over 130,000 distinct CDR3 sequences listed, about 95% were seen once. Source material: CD4+ T cells from PBMCs. The source of these receptors is a human donor with Susac syndrome. The CDR3 runs from the conserved cysteine through the conserved F or W. The D gene is left open where the match is weak. Some rows have no size entry. The others give once, few or many, or a class for an expanded clone.

V gene	D gene	clone size	J gene	CDR3 DNA	CDR3 protein
TRBV5-1	.	once	TRBJ1-1	TGCGCCAGCAGCTTGGAATTGTTGAACACTGAAGCTTTCTTT	CASSLELLNTEAFF
TRBV20-1	.	.	TRBJ1-2	TGCAGTGCGCGGGACATGTCGGGTTACGGCTACACCTTC	CSARDMSGYGYTF
TRBV30	.	.	TRBJ1-2	TGTGCCTGGAGTGGGCCCGCTCTGTTCTGCACCTTC	CAWSGPALFCTF
TRBV7-2	TRBD1	.	TRBJ1-5	TGTGCCAGCAGCCCGGGACAGAATCAGCCCCAGCATTTT	CASSPGQNQPQHF
TRBV7-4	TRBD1	.	TRBJ2-2	TGTGCCAGCAGCCCTCCGGGACAGGGCGACACCGGGGAGCTGTTTTTT	CASSPPGQGDTGELFF
TRBV3-1	.	.	TRBJ1-2	TGTGCCAGCAGCCCACAGTCGGGGGCGGGGGGCTACACCTTC	CASSPQSGAGGYTF
TRBV27	.	.	TRBJ2-2	TGTGCCAGCAGTCGAGAATATAACACCGGGGAGCTGTTTTTT	CASSREYNTGELFF
TRBV20-1	.	.	TRBJ1-5	TGCAGTGCTAGGAACTTAGCTGGGGCTCAGCCCCAGCATTTT	CSARNLAGAQPQHF
TRBV18	.	.	TRBJ1-1	TGTGCCAGCTCACTTTGGTGGGGGGCGAACACTGAAGCTTTCTTT	CASSLWWGANTEAFF
TRBV2	.	.	TRBJ2-3	TGTGCCAGCAAGGAGGACAGAAACACAGATACGCAGTATTTT	CASKEDRNTDTQYF
TRBV15	.	.	TRBJ1-1	TGTGCCACCAGCAGAGATGGAAAGGAGAACACTGAAGCTTTCTTT	CATSRDGKENTEAFF
TRBV28	TRBD2	.	TRBJ2-1	TGTGCCAGCATCGAAGGGGCAGCGGGGGGCTCCTACAATGAGCAGTTCTTC	CASIEGAAGGSYNEQFF
TRBV6-5	.	.	TRBJ2-7	TGTGCCAGCATCCCACGAGCACGCCACGGAGAGCAGTACTTC	CASIPRARHGEQYF
TRBV5-1	.	.	TRBJ1-2	TGCGCCAGCAGCTTGGATGGAAGGGACTATGGCTACACCTTC	CASSLDGRDYGYTF
TRBV4-3	TRBD1	.	TRBJ1-1	TGCGCCAGCAGCCATACACAGGGGGACACTGAAGCTTTCTTT	CASSHTQGDTEAFF
TRBV9	TRBD1	once	TRBJ1-1	TGTGCCAGCAGCGTAGCGGACAGGGGGACTGAAGCTTTCTTT	CASSVADRGTEAFF
TRBV29-1	TRBD1	once	TRBJ1-1	TGCAGCGCGGGACAGAAAAACATGAACACTGAAGCTTTCTTT	CSAGQKNMNTEAFF
TRBV6-6	TRBD1	.	TRBJ1-1	TGTGCCAGCAGCGGGGCAGGGGGTACTGAAGCTTTCTTT	CASSGAGGTEAFF
TRBV5-6	.	.	TRBJ2-1	TGTGCCAGCACCCTCCTCGAGTATGAGCAGTTCTTC	CASTLLEYEQFF
TRBV28	.	.	TRBJ2-1	TGTGCCAGCAGCCGCGCCGTGGGGAATGAGCAGTTCTTC	CASSRAVGNEQFF
TRBV30	TRBD1	.	TRBJ1-1	TGTGCCTGGAGTGAGGGGGACAGGGAGAACACTGAAGCTTTCTTT	CAWSEGDRENTEAFF
TRBV28	.	once	TRBJ2-1	TGTGCCACCATCGGAGGACAGTTCCACGGGGAGCAGTTCTTC	CATIGGQFHGEQFF
TRBV12-3/TRBV12-4	.	.	TRBJ1-2	TGTGCCAGCAGGGACACTAAGGACTATGGCTACACCTTC	CASRDTKDYGYTF
TRBV2	.	.	TRBJ1-5	TGTGCCAGCAGTGGGGCAGGGGTTCAGCCCCAGCATTTT	CASSGAGVQPQHF
TRBV5-6	.	.	TRBJ2-3	TGTGCCAGCAGCTTGGAATCAACAGATACGCAGTATTTT	CASSLESTDTQYF
TRBV5-6	.	.	TRBJ1-1	TGTGCCAGCAGCTCCCGACAGGCATCGAACACTGAAGCTTTCTTT	CASSSRQASNTEAFF
TRBV3-1	.	.	TRBJ1-5	TGTGCCAGCAGCTTCCGGGGAAGCAATCAGCCCCAGCATTTT	CASSFRGSNQPQHF
TRBV20-1	.	.	TRBJ1-1	TGCAGTGCTAGAGTTGGGATCACCTTCGGTTTGAACACTGAAGCTTTCTTT	CSARVGITFGLNTEAFF
TRBV7-2	.	.	TRBJ1-2	TGTGCCAGCAGCTTAGTTCGGGGTGACTATGGCTACACCTTC	CASSLVRGDYGYTF
TRBV12-3/TRBV12-4	TRBD1	.	TRBJ2-5	TGTGCCAGCAGTCCGTCGGGACAGGGGCCCCAGACCCAGTACTTC	CASSPSGQGPQTQYF
TRBV4-1	.	.	TRBJ2-7	TGCGCCAGCAGCCAAGCGGGACTCCGCTCCTACGAGCAGTACTTC	CASSQAGLRSYEQYF
TRBV19	.	.	TRBJ2-5	TGTGCCAGTAGTATGCAAACAGAGACCCAGTACTTC	CASSMQTETQYF
TRBV4-2	TRBD2	.	TRBJ2-5	TGTGCCAGCAGCCAAGATCCCAGCGGGGGAATCGGGACCCAGTACTTC	CASSQDPSGGIGTQYF
TRBV7-9	.	.	TRBJ2-1	TGTGCCAGCAGCTTAGTGGGGGGTGAGCAGTTCTTC	CASSLVGGEQFF
TRBV20-1	.	.	TRBJ2-5	TGCAGTGCTAGTCGCGGGCAGGGGAGGGAGACCCAGTACTTC	CSASRGQGRETQYF
TRBV4-3	.	.	TRBJ1-1	TGCGCCAGCAGCCAAGGTTTTATGAACACTGAAGCTTTCTTT	CASSQGFMNTEAFF
TRBV28	.	.	TRBJ2-7	TGTGCCAGCAGTTTAGGAGGGGCGGGCTCCTACGAGCAGTACTTC	CASSLGGAGSYEQYF
TRBV30	.	.	TRBJ2-2	TGTGCCTGGAGTGTTCATACAAGCACCGGGGAGCTGTTTTTT	CAWSVHTSTGELFF
TRBV20-1	.	.	TRBJ2-7	TGCAGTGCCCGAAAGATGGGACCCCTTTACGAGCAGTACTTC	CSARKMGPLYEQYF
TRBV20-1	TRBD2	.	TRBJ2-3	TGCAGTGCTAGGCTTAGCGGGAGCCCCGGATTGTCGCAGTATTTT	CSARLSGSPGLSQYF
TRBV12-3/TRBV12-4	.	.	TRBJ2-2	TGTGCCAGCAGGAGAGGGGAGGTCGGGGAGCTGTTTTTT	CASRRGEVGELFF
TRBV12-3/TRBV12-4	.	.	TRBJ1-6	TGTGCCAGCAGTTTAACGGGCCTACATTCACCCCTCCACTTT	CASSLTGLHSPLHF
TRBV4-3	TRBD2	.	TRBJ2-3	TGCGCCAGCGGGACTAGCGGGAGCCCCACAGATACGCAGTATTTT	CASGTSGSPTDTQYF
TRBV20-1	TRBD2	.	TRBJ2-5	TGCAGTGCAACCGGGACTAGTCGTCAAGAGACCCAGTACTTC	CSATGTSRQETQYF
TRBV15	.	.	TRBJ2-6	TGTGCCACCAGCAGAGATGGCGGCTCTGGGGCCAACGTCCTGACTTTC	CATSRDGGSGANVLTF
TRBV20-1	TRBD2	once	TRBJ2-7	TGCAGTGCTAGGATCGCGGCGGGGGGCACCTACGAGCAGTACTTC	CSARIAAGGTYEQYF